A single sample gave rise to the 30 T cell receptor beta chains below, sequenced in a study of cytomegalovirus exposure and HLA in healthy donors. The PCR was carried out with 60 Vbeta primers and 13 Jbeta primers. The method was immunoSEQ multiplex PCR; TCRdb's version includes in-frame clones alone and lacks a portion of them. This repertoire shows some 130,000 clones, around 80% found once; its top ten account for more than 4.5%. Sequencing input: PBMCs. The receptors stem from a man in his thirties or forties in good health.

This chain joins TRBV5-8 and TRBJ1-4; D is possibly TRBD1 (6 bases). Trimming pared 2 bases from V and 7 bases from J, leaving 18 bases between. Germline V CDR1 and CDR2: SGHTS, YDEGEE. CDR3 length: 16 amino acids. CDR3 bases: TGTGCCAGCAGCTTCGGGGGGGCCTCAGCTCGTGAAAAACTGTTTTTT. Translated, it gives CASSFGGASAREKLFF.

V is TRBV5-4 and J is TRBJ2-3; 9 bases align to TRBD2. J was trimmed by 2 bases and V by 0 bases; bases with no gene match: 1. CDR3 length: 15 amino acids. From germline, CDR1 is SGHNT and CDR2 YYREEE (reference sequence). For the CDR3, the DNA is TGTGCCAGCAGCTTGGCTAGCGGGACCACAGATACGCAGTATTTT. It codes for CASSLASGTTDTQYF.

The V and J genes are TRBV18 and TRBJ2-7; 12 bases line up with TRBD2. The CDR3 covers 14 residues. Germline V lookup: CDR1 KGHSH, CDR2 LQKENI. The J segment lost 6 bases and the V segment lost 3 bases, leaving 3 bases of the junction unmatched. Here the CDR3 reads CASSPTSGSREQYF. Written as DNA, the CDR3 is TGTGCCAGCTCACCGACTAGCGGGAGTCGCGAGCAGTACTTC. Combining the CDR3 with reference TRBV18 and TRBJ2-7 gives the whole variable domain NAGVMQNPRHLVRRRGQEARLRCSPMKGHSHVYWYRQLPEEGLKFMVYLQKENIIDESGMPKERFSAEFPKEGPSILRIQQVVRGDSAAYFCASSPTSGSREQYFGPGTRLTVT.

This clone was found a few times. The chain recombines TRBV18 with TRBJ1-2; D unresolved. CDR1 is KGHSH, CDR2 LQKENI, per germline. There are 15 residues in the CDR3. V lost 0 bases to trimming and J lost 0 bases, with 8 bases between them. The CDR3 protein is CASSPPSQPNYGYTF. The CDR3 bases are TGTGCCAGCTCACCACCGTCACAACCTAACTATGGCTACACCTTC.

This chain joins TRBV9 and TRBJ2-3, with D maybe TRBD2 (6 bases). Deletions cut 3 bases from V and 10 bases from J, with 12 bases between. The CDR3 is 12 amino acids. Germline CDR1 and CDR2: SGDLS and YYNGEE. CDR3 residues: CASSGTREAQYF. The CDR3 region has the DNA TGTGCCAGCAGCGGAACTAGGGAGGCGCAGTATTTT.

This clone showed up just a few times. The chain has TRBV19 and TRBJ1-4, with D possibly matching TRBD1 (5 bases). The CDR3 spans 14 residues. Looked up from germline, CDR1 is LNHDA and CDR2 is SQIVND (reference sequence). With 7 bases removed from V and 3 bases from J, the gap between germline ends came to 12 bases. CDR3: CASMGPAANEKLFF. The CDR3 DNA sequence: TGTGCCAGTATGGGGCCGGCGGCTAATGAAAAACTGTTTTTT. The whole variable domain, remainder taken from reference TRBV19 and TRBJ1-4, is DGGITQSPKYLFRKEGQNVTLSCEQNLNHDAMYWYRQDPGQGLRLIYYSQIVNDFQKGDIAEGYSVSREKKESFPLTVTSAQKNPTAFYLCASMGPAANEKLFFGSGTQLSVL.

This clone was counted a single time. The J gene is TRBJ2-7, the V gene TRBV5-1, with TRBD2 as a possible D gene (5 bases). Trimming stripped 0 bases from V and 6 bases from J, with 13 bases between. This CDR3 spans 14 amino acids. Germline assignment: CDR1 SGHRS and CDR2 YFSETQ. Written as DNA, the CDR3 is TGCGCCAGCAGCTTGGAAGGGCGGGCAACCGAGCAGTACTTC. Its protein is CASSLEGRATEQYF.

The rearrangement uses TRBV4-1 and TRBJ2-3, with 8 bases fitting TRBD2. V dropped 6 bases and J dropped 0; count of bases not matched to a gene: 14. The CDR3 totals 18 residues. CDR1 and CDR2 from the germline V gene are MGHRA and YSYEKL. CDR3 in amino acids: CASSESGSRASSTDTQYF. As DNA, the CDR3 is TGCGCCAGCAGTGAGAGCGGGAGCAGGGCGAGCAGCACAGATACGCAGTATTTT.

The genes are TRBV7-3 and TRBJ2-1; TRBD2 matches 7 bases. J gave up 2 bases and V 1 base, and 8 bases lay outside the gene matches. This CDR3 has 17 residues. Germline V gene data show CDR1 as SGHTA and CDR2 as FQGTGA. CDR3 DNA sequence: TGTGCCAGCAGCTTAAGAGGGCGGGAGTATCCCTACAATGAGCAGTTCTTC. Its translation is CASSLRGREYPYNEQFF.

This chain uses TRBV5-1 with TRBJ2-3; the match to TRBD1 covers 7 bases. The CDR3 runs 15 residues. CDR1 is SGHRS and CDR2 is YFSETQ in the germline V gene. Trimming removed 3 bases from V and 1 base from J; junction bases left unmatched: 5. The CDR3: CASSSGGAGTDTQYF. The CDR3 nucleotides read TGCGCCAGCAGCTCAGGGGGAGCGGGCACAGATACGCAGTATTTT.

V and J are TRBV9 and TRBJ2-7, with a tentative D call TRBD2 (6 bases). The length of the CDR3 is 11 residues. V lost 5 bases and J lost 9, with 12 bases in between. CDR1 SGDLS and CDR2 YYNGEE come from the germline V gene. The CDR3 DNA is TGTGCCAGCAGGGGCGGGGAGACGCAGTACTTC. As protein: CASRGGETQYF.

The rearrangement joins TRBV29-1 to TRBJ2-6; perhaps TRBD1 as D (5 bases). CDR1 and CDR2 from the germline V gene are SQVTM and ANQGSEA. The CDR3 is 14 amino acids. The V and J ends lost 3 bases and 2 bases respectively, with 8 bases between them. Here the CDR3 DNA reads TGCAGCGTTGACGCAGGGACTGGGGCCAACGTCCTGACTTTC. Translated, it gives CSVDAGTGANVLTF.

The chain recombines TRBV29-1 with TRBJ2-2; D not resolved. The ends were cut back, 5 bases at V and 6 bases at J, with 7 bases in the middle. This CDR3 has 11 residues. The germline V gene encodes CDR1 SQVTM and CDR2 ANQGSEA. The DNA of the CDR3 is TGCAGCGTTTATTCGGCCGGGGAGCTGTTTTTT. Amino acid sequence: CSVYSAGELFF.

This chain joins TRBV19 and TRBJ2-1; D is unresolved. Trimming took off 5 bases at V and 10 bases at J, with 15 bases between the two ends. This CDR3 is built from 13 residues. The germline CDR1 and CDR2 sequences are LNHDA and SQIVND (reference sequence). The CDR3, as DNA: TGTGCCAGTAGTCTTCGACTGGCTCCGGAGCAGTTCTTC. It translates to CASSLRLAPEQFF.

The gene calls are TRBV6-1 and TRBJ1-2; no reliable D call. The CDR3 totals 12 residues. Trimming took off 6 bases at V and 4 bases at J, with 9 bases between the two ends. Germline-derived CDR1 and CDR2 are MNHNS and SASEGT. This chain's CDR3 is CASSLDFYGYTF. CDR3 in DNA: TGTGCCAGCAGCCTGGACTTCTATGGCTACACCTTC.

The rearrangement uses TRBV9 and TRBJ2-1; D possibly corresponds to TRBD2 (5 bases). V dropped 1 base and J dropped 0 bases, with 8 bases sitting between them. This CDR3 is 15 amino acids long. CDR1 is SGDLS and CDR2 is YYNGEE in the germline V gene. The DNA for the CDR3 is TGTGCCAGCAGCGTACTGACTAACTCCTACAATGAGCAGTTCTTC. It specifies CASSVLTNSYNEQFF.

The chain is built from TRBV30 and TRBJ2-5; D is possibly TRBD2 (6 bases). The CDR3 has 13 amino acids. V gave up 0 bases and J gave up 6 bases, with 11 bases separating them. Germline CDR1 reads GTSNPN; CDR2 reads SVGIG (reference sequence). DNA of the CDR3: TGTGCCTGGAGTGTAAACCGGGGGAAGACCCAGTACTTC. Its translation is CAWSVNRGKTQYF.

J is TRBJ1-2 and V is TRBV5-1; a possible D gene is TRBD1 (6 bases). Trimming removed 0 bases at V and 6 bases at J, with 9 bases between. This CDR3 has 13 residues. Germline V CDR1 and CDR2: SGHRS, YFSETQ. CDR3 in amino acids: CASSLAGENGYTF. CDR3 sequence (DNA): TGCGCCAGCAGCTTGGCAGGGGAGAATGGCTACACCTTC.

The chain has TRBV6-5 and TRBJ1-1, with D hard to call. This CDR3 contains 14 residues. Germline CDR1 and CDR2: MNHEY and SVGAGI. V lost 5 bases and J lost 0, with 10 bases in between. CDR3 in DNA: TGTGCCAGCAGTGAGGGAGTGTTGAACACTGAAGCTTTCTTT. Translated: CASSEGVLNTEAFF.

The chain recombines TRBV7-9 with TRBJ2-5, with 11 bases identical to TRBD2. The V gene end was trimmed by 7 bases and the J gene end by 1 base; junction bases not matched to a gene: 2. This CDR3 is 14 amino acids long. Germline V lookup: CDR1 SEHNR, CDR2 FQNEAQ (reference sequence). CDR3 residues: CASTLAGGQETQYF. The CDR3 DNA reads as TGTGCCAGCACCCTAGCGGGAGGCCAAGAGACCCAGTACTTC.

The V call is TRBV30, the J call TRBJ1-5; possible D gene TRBD1, 5 bases. Trimming left V 1 base short and J 11 bases short, with 12 bases between. The germline CDR1 and CDR2 sequences are GTSNPN and SVGIG (reference sequence). The CDR3 loop spans 12 amino acids. The CDR3 DNA is TGTGCCTGGAGTGCCGGGGGTAATTCCCAGCATTTT. It is translated as CAWSAGGNSQHF.

The chain has TRBV5-1 and TRBJ2-2; 10 bases agree with TRBD2. The germline gives CDR1 SGHRS, CDR2 YFSETQ. The CDR3 runs to 17 residues. V shed 3 bases, J shed 0 bases, and the junction held 5 bases outside the gene matches. Written as DNA, the CDR3 is TGCGCCAGCAGCTCTGTAGCGGGAGGAACGAACACCGGGGAGCTGTTTTTT. It specifies CASSSVAGGTNTGELFF.

This chain joins TRBV2 and TRBJ1-5, with D hard to call. From germline, CDR1 is SNHLY and CDR2 FYNNEI. Trimming left V 2 bases short and J 5 bases short, with 7 bases between. The CDR3 runs to 13 residues. Written as DNA, the CDR3 is TGTGCCAGCAGTGAATTGAGGGATCAGCCCCAGCATTTT. Translated: CASSELRDQPQHF.

This chain joins TRBV7-2 and TRBJ2-3; maybe TRBD2 (5 bases). V was cut by 4 bases and J by 4 bases, with 9 bases left in between. Germline V gene lookup returns CDR1 SGHTA and CDR2 FQGNSA. The CDR3 covers 13 residues. CDR3: CASSSGVPDTQYF. The CDR3 region has the DNA TGTGCCAGCAGCTCCGGGGTCCCAGATACGCAGTATTTT.

The V and J genes are TRBV27 and TRBJ2-7; 9 bases match TRBD2. Germline CDR1 and CDR2: MNHEY and SMNVEV (reference sequence). The V gene end was trimmed by 5 bases and the J gene end by 0 bases; junction bases not matched to a gene: 8. The CDR3 runs 16 residues. CDR3: CASSPGLALSSYEQYF. The CDR3 nucleotides read TGTGCCAGCAGTCCAGGACTAGCGCTGAGCTCCTACGAGCAGTACTTC.

CDR3 sequence reads: CASRPRGSNQETQYF. Written as DNA, the CDR3 is TGTGCCAGCAGACCCAGGGGGTCCAACCAAGAGACCCAGTACTTC. The chain uses TRBV28 and TRBJ2-5; 7 bases line up with TRBD1. J gave up 0 bases and V 6 bases, and 7 bases lay outside the gene matches. This CDR3 spans 15 amino acids. The germline gives CDR1 MDHEN, CDR2 SYDVKM.

This clone was detected only once. The rearrangement links TRBV6-4 to TRBJ2-7; 10 bases are shared with TRBD2. V was clipped by 8 bases and J by 4 bases; unmatched bases: 5. The V gene's germline CDR1 is MRHNA and CDR2 SNTAGT. The CDR3 covers 13 residues. CDR3 amino acids: CASLAGEVYEQYF. CDR3 bases: TGTGCCAGCCTAGCGGGAGAAGTATACGAGCAGTACTTC.

This clone was counted only a few times. The chain uses TRBV19 and TRBJ1-1, with 8 nucleotides matching TRBD1. With V trimmed by 3 bases and J by 3 bases, 9 bases remained unmatched. Germline CDR1 LNHDA, CDR2 SQIVND (reference sequence). This CDR3 contains 16 residues. The CDR3, as DNA: TGTGCCAGTAGTATGGACAGGGCAGGAGGGGACACTGAAGCTTTCTTT. This encodes CASSMDRAGGDTEAFF.

The rearrangement links TRBV4-1 to TRBJ2-1; TRBD2 matches at 7 bases. Germline V gene sequence: CDR1 MGHRA, CDR2 YSYEKL. The J segment lost 0 bases and the V segment lost 1 base, leaving 6 bases of the junction unmatched. The CDR3 is 17 residues long. The CDR3 region is CASSQATSVNSYNEQFF. The CDR3 DNA is TGCGCCAGCAGCCAAGCTACTAGCGTTAACTCCTACAATGAGCAGTTCTTC.

This clone showed up just a few times. This sequence joins TRBV5-1 and TRBJ2-7; maybe TRBD1 (6 bases). From germline, CDR1 is SGHRS and CDR2 YFSETQ. CDR3 length: 11 residues. Trimming shortened V by 5 bases and J by 11 bases, and 14 bases separated the two germline ends. The CDR3 here is CASRGDTEKYF. Written as DNA, the CDR3 is TGCGCCAGCAGGGGGGACACAGAAAAGTACTTC. Based on the CDR3 plus reference TRBV5-1 and TRBJ2-7, the full variable domain is KAGVTQTPRYLIKTRGQQVTLSCSPISGHRSVSWYQQTPGQGLQFLFEYFSETQRNKGNFPGRFSGRQFSNSRSEMNVSTLELGDSALYLCASRGDTEKYFGPGTRLTVT.